Shown below are 16 T cell receptor beta chains from a single sample sequenced in a study of cytomegalovirus exposure and HLA in healthy donors. Primers for the PCR totalled 60 Vbeta and 13 Jbeta. Produced via immunoSEQ multiplex PCR; TCRdb's table is partial and in-frame only. This table has approximately 190,000 clones, roughly 13% appearing once. The sequenced material came from PBMCs. These receptors were taken from a middle-aged man in good health and CMV-seropositive.

This clone was observed a handful of times. This chain links TRBV5-1 with TRBJ2-1, with TRBD2 matching 10 bases. The CDR3 spans 15 residues. Germline CDR1 reads SGHRS; CDR2 reads YFSETQ. Trimming cost V 2 bases and J 3 bases; bases outside gene matches: 2. CDR3 amino acids: CASSFSGGLYNEQFF. Here the CDR3 DNA reads TGCGCCAGCAGCTTTAGCGGGGGGCTCTACAATGAGCAGTTCTTC.

This sequence joins TRBV28 and TRBJ1-1; D is unclear. V was pared by 6 bases and J by 1 base, with 15 bases between. CDR1 and CDR2 from the germline V gene are MDHEN and SYDVKM. The CDR3 extends over 15 amino acids. The CDR3 nucleotides read TGTGCCAGCAGCCTTGGTGGGCGGGGGAACACTGAAGCTTTCTTT. It yields the protein CASSLGGRGNTEAFF.

The genes are TRBV18 and TRBJ2-7; TRBD1 matches at 7 bases. The CDR3 runs to 14 residues. In germline, CDR1 is KGHSH, CDR2 LQKENI. J was trimmed by 3 bases and V by 3 bases; bases with no gene match: 5. DNA of the CDR3: TGTGCCAGCTCACCGAACAGGGGCAACTACGAGCAGTACGTC. The encoded protein is CASSPNRGNYEQYV.

This sequence joins TRBV7-2 and TRBJ2-7; TRBD2 aligns across 10 bases. This CDR3 spans 16 amino acids. The germline CDR1 and CDR2 sequences are SGHTA and FQGNSA. With 5 bases clipped from V and 0 bases from J, the junction kept 7 bases outside the gene matches. The CDR3 is CASSPASGGPSYEQYF. DNA for the CDR3: TGTGCCAGCAGCCCGGCTAGCGGGGGTCCCTCCTACGAGCAGTACTTC.

The V gene is TRBV5-5, the J gene TRBJ1-5; D ambiguous. The CDR3 runs to 14 residues. V was clipped by 0 bases and J by 7 bases, with 11 bases between them. CDR1 and CDR2 (germline): SGHKS, YYEKEE (reference sequence). As DNA, the CDR3 is TGTGCCAGCAGCTTGGAAACAGCCGGCCAGCCCCAGCATTTT. Its protein product is CASSLETAGQPQHF.

This clone was counted between two and nine times. The chain joins TRBV7-2 to TRBJ2-1, with unresolved D. The length of the CDR3 is 13 residues. Trimming removed 4 bases at V and 10 bases at J, with 14 bases between. Looked up from germline, CDR1 is SGHTA and CDR2 is FQGNSA. CDR3 bases: TGTGCCAGCAGCTACTCCTCGACGAGGGAGCAGTTCTTC. Amino acid sequence: CASSYSSTREQFF.

This clone was detected a few times. The chain employs TRBV4-3 and TRBJ1-5; 8 nucleotides line up with TRBD1. Germline V lookup: CDR1 LGHNA, CDR2 YSLEER. This CDR3 has 15 amino acids. Trimming removed 0 bases from V and 6 bases from J; junction bases left unmatched: 4. Written as DNA, the CDR3 is TGCGCCAGCAGCCAAGATGCAGGGGGCGGTCAGCCCCAGCATTTT. As protein: CASSQDAGGGQPQHF.

This clone came up a few times. This chain connects TRBV6-1 to TRBJ2-3; 7 bases match TRBD2. This CDR3 has 11 amino acids. J lost 6 bases, V lost 8 bases, and 2 bases had no gene match. Germline CDR1 reads MNHNS; CDR2 reads SASEGT. CDR3: CASGLGDTQYF. The CDR3 region has the DNA TGTGCCAGCGGACTAGGGGATACGCAGTATTTT.

This clone was picked up a small number of times. V and J are TRBV19 and TRBJ1-5; 7 bases are shared with TRBD1. Trimming cost V 3 bases and J 5 bases; bases outside gene matches: 4. Germline V gene lookup returns CDR1 LNHDA and CDR2 SQIVND (reference sequence). The CDR3 contains 14 residues. The CDR3 loop reads CASSMSGGYQPQHF. The CDR3 DNA reads as TGTGCCAGTAGTATGTCAGGGGGTTATCAGCCCCAGCATTTT.

This clone was counted many times. This chain joins TRBV2 and TRBJ1-1; no firm D call. CDR1 SNHLY and CDR2 FYNNEI come from the germline V gene. This CDR3 has 12 amino acids. With 4 bases removed from V and 11 bases from J, the gap between germline ends came to 14 bases. CDR3: CASSVSGLQAFF. In nucleotides, the CDR3 is TGTGCCAGCAGTGTGTCAGGCCTGCAGGCTTTCTTT.

This chain links TRBV9 with TRBJ1-1, with D possibly TRBD1 on 5 matching bases. The CDR3 consists of 15 residues. Trimming pared 4 bases from V and 0 bases from J, leaving 13 bases between. Germline V CDR1 and CDR2: SGDLS, YYNGEE. The CDR3, as DNA: TGTGCCAGCAGCCCAAGACAGTCCATGAACACTGAAGCTTTCTTT. Its translation: CASSPRQSMNTEAFF.

The chain joins TRBV14 to TRBJ1-1; 9 bases are shared with TRBD1. The CDR3 runs to 14 residues. CDR1 and CDR2 (germline): SGHDN, FVKESK. With 4 bases clipped from V and 6 bases from J, the junction kept 6 bases outside the gene matches. CDR3 coding DNA: TGTGCCAGCAGCCGGACAGGGGTGGTCGCTGAAGCTTTCTTT. Encoded protein: CASSRTGVVAEAFF.

V usage is TRBV7-2 and J usage is TRBJ2-1; 10 bases line up with TRBD2. Germline trimming cut 5 bases from V and 8 bases from J; bases unmatched to any gene: 9. The germline V gene encodes CDR1 SGHTA and CDR2 FQGNSA. The CDR3 contains 15 residues. CDR3: CASSLSGGFRYEQFF. As DNA, the CDR3 is TGTGCCAGCAGCCTTAGCGGGGGGTTCAGGTATGAGCAGTTCTTC. The full variable domain, rest sourced from reference TRBV7-2 and TRBJ2-1, is GAGVSQSPSNKVTEKGKDVELRCDPISGHTALYWYRQSLGQGLEFLIYFQGNSAPDKSGLPSDRFSAERTGGSVSTLTIQRTQQEDSAVYLCASSLSGGFRYEQFFGPGTRLTVL.

The rearrangement uses TRBV5-4 and TRBJ2-7, with 10 nucleotides matching TRBD1. This CDR3 is built from 14 residues. J lost 4 bases, V lost 3 bases, and 4 bases had no gene match. Germline CDR1 SGHNT, CDR2 YYREEE (reference sequence). The CDR3 DNA reads TGTGCCAGCAGCTGGGGACAGGGGAGGTACGAGCAGTACTTC. Translation gives CASSWGQGRYEQYF.

This clone was detected a few times. V usage is TRBV25-1 and J usage is TRBJ1-4; D may be TRBD1 (6 bases). Trimming took 3 bases from V and 8 from J, leaving 10 bases between them. The CDR3 length is 13 residues. Germline V gene lookup returns CDR1 MGHDK and CDR2 SYGVNS. The DNA for the CDR3 is TGTGCCAGCAGTGAGGGGGCAGGGGAAAAACTGTTTTTT. Its translation: CASSEGAGEKLFF.

The chain links TRBV4-3 to TRBJ1-1; TRBD1 matches at 7 bases. Germline V gene data show CDR1 as LGHNA and CDR2 as YSLEER. V gave up 1 base and J gave up 5 bases; unmatched junction bases: 4. The CDR3 is 14 amino acids. The CDR3 DNA reads TGCGCCAGCAGCCAAGGACAGGGCGGGACTGAAGCTTTCTTT. Its protein is CASSQGQGGTEAFF.